This TCR beta chain was captured in a study of shared clonotypes between healthy human individuals. J lost 4 bases, V lost 0 bases, and 3 bases had no gene match. The CDR3 has 15 amino acids. Germline-derived CDR1 and CDR2 are SGHRS and YFSETQ. About this clone: Its specificity is not known.

The repertoire was sequenced with immunoSEQ multiplex PCR; TCRdb's copy has only in-frame clones and lacks some. The table records around 980,000 clones, 75% to 85% of them present only once. Findings and caveats of the study: Estimated richness was generally greater in naive than memory subsets. Across a few donors, naive CD4 shared roughly 5%, naive CD8 3% to 3.5%, memory CD4 more than 2%, memory CD8 around 0.36%.

The source material was memory CD4+ T cells from PBMCs. Subset denoted: CD45RA-negative fraction. The sequence was obtained from a man younger than 35 in good health. Some clones in this sample may be carry-over from other donors' samples. The chain links TRBV5-1 to TRBJ2-7, with 11 bases that match TRBD2. CDR3 sequence reads: CASSLAASGRYEQYF. CDR3 DNA sequence: TGCGCCAGCAGCTTGGCGGCTAGCGGGAGGTACGAGCAGTACTTC.